This T cell receptor beta chain came from a study of breast tumors, draining lymph nodes, adjacent tissues. Samples came from axillary lymph nodes draining the breast cancer. One entry per CDR3 protein results from TCRdb running MiXCR on the multiplex PCR reads. The sample lists some 110,000 distinct CDR3 sequences, about 30% occurring once. In this sample, this clonotype turned up many times. A much larger clone sits a single nucleotide away, making a read error possible. This receptor was taken from a female donor with breast cancer. Some clones in this sample may be carry-over from other donors' samples. What was sequenced was axillary lymph node tissue.

CDR3 residues: CSAREKDRESGYTF. CDR3 coding DNA: TGCAGTGCTAGAGAGAAGGACAGGGAATCCGGCTACACCTTC. The gene calls are TRBV20-1 and TRBJ1-2; 8 nucleotides match TRBD1. The V and J ends lost 0 bases and 8 bases, in that order; junction bases with no gene match: 8. Germline V CDR1 and CDR2: DFQATT, SNEGSKA (reference sequence). This CDR3 is 14 amino acids long.